Below, 17 T cell receptor beta chains from the same sample are listed, as sequenced in a study of blood T cells in healthy people across ages. Combining a sample-barcoded 5' primer with a J-beta primer mix, a second PCR ran for roughly 6 to 12 cycles. TCRdb ran MiXCR on the 5' RACE reads and lists one entry per CDR3 protein. The data hold roughly 680,000 distinct CDR3 sequences, with 40% to 65% observed a single time. The sample taken for sequencing was blood. These TCRs come from a woman of 80 years or more in good health.

This chain joins TRBV4-3 and TRBJ2-6; 8 nucleotides line up with TRBD2. Trimming took 4 bases from V and 0 from J; bases not matched to a gene: 5. This CDR3 comprises 17 residues. From germline, CDR1 is LGHNA and CDR2 YSLEER. CDR3 coding DNA: TGCGCCAGCAGCCTCTCCGCGGGGGGCTCTGGGGCCAACGTCCTGACTTTC. It translates to CASSLSAGGSGANVLTF.

This clonotype was seen many times. The genes are TRBV7-3 and TRBJ2-1, with D uncertain. The CDR3 has 12 residues. The V end lost 4 bases, the J end lost 8 bases, and 9 bases lay between the germline ends. The germline gives CDR1 SGHTA, CDR2 FQGTGA. Here the CDR3 DNA reads TGTGCCAGCAGCTCCACGAGCTATGAGCAGTTCTTC. Translation: CASSSTSYEQFF.

Turning to this clonotype: The junction departs from the called germline gene at one end, perhaps through a read error. The chain is built from TRBV7-9 and TRBJ1-5, with TRBD1 identical over 7 bases. The CDR3 totals 13 residues. In germline, CDR1 is SEHNR, CDR2 FQNEAQ (reference sequence). The CDR3 nucleotides read TGTGCCAGCAGCCCAGGGGGGGGCCAGCCCCGGCATTTT. Protein: CASSPGGGQPRHF.

The chain joins TRBV20-1 to TRBJ1-4; TRBD1 aligns across 7 bases. The CDR3 sequence is 15 residues long. Germline V gene sequence: CDR1 DFQATT, CDR2 SNEGSKA (reference sequence). Trimming took 0 bases from V and 8 from J; bases not matched to a gene: 9. The CDR3 loop reads CSARDPRQGGEKLFF. The CDR3 coding sequence is TGCAGTGCTAGAGATCCCCGACAGGGCGGCGAAAAACTGTTTTTT.

V is TRBV27 and J is TRBJ2-5, with 8 bases aligning to TRBD2. V lost 2 bases, J lost 1 base, and 9 bases stayed unmatched. The CDR3 extends over 17 amino acids. The germline gives CDR1 MNHEY, CDR2 SMNVEV (reference sequence). The CDR3 loop is CASSLRPSGQSQETQYF. CDR3 bases: TGTGCCAGCAGTTTACGCCCTAGCGGGCAATCCCAAGAGACCCAGTACTTC.

As DNA, the CDR3 is TGTGCCAGCAGCCAGGGTGGGTTGAACACTGAAGCTTTCTTT. Translating it yields CASSQGGLNTEAFF. The chain links TRBV7-2 to TRBJ1-1; D may be TRBD1 (5 bases). V lost 5 bases, J lost 0 bases, and 10 bases lay in between. The CDR3 contains 14 residues. Germline V gene sequence: CDR1 SGHTA, CDR2 FQGNSA.

This clonotype has at least ten counts. V is TRBV4-1 and J is TRBJ2-7; the D gene is possibly TRBD1 (6 bases). Trimming left V 0 bases short and J 4 bases short, with 16 bases between. This CDR3 is 16 amino acids long. CDR1 is MGHRA and CDR2 is YSYEKL in the germline V gene. CDR3 loop: CASSQDQEQGNYEQYF. The DNA for the CDR3 is TGCGCCAGCAGCCAAGATCAAGAACAGGGTAATTACGAGCAGTACTTC.

This clonotype has a count of ten or more. The rearrangement uses TRBV27 and TRBJ2-3; maybe TRBD2 (5 bases). The CDR3 totals 15 residues. V was shortened by 8 bases and J by 4 bases, with 19 bases between the two germline ends. The germline V gene encodes CDR1 MNHEY and CDR2 SMNVEV (reference sequence). The CDR3: CASGSQERISDTQYF. In DNA form, the CDR3 reads TGTGCCAGCGGCTCCCAGGAGCGGATATCAGATACGCAGTATTTT.

The chain has TRBV7-2 and TRBJ1-1; D gene uncertain. Germline CDR1 reads SGHTA; CDR2 reads FQGNSA. Trimming took 3 bases from V and 1 from J, leaving 9 bases between them. The CDR3 runs to 14 residues. In DNA form, the CDR3 reads TGTGCCAGCAGCTTGGACGTAAGGAACACTGAAGCTTTCTTT. As protein: CASSLDVRNTEAFF.

This chain uses TRBV5-1 with TRBJ2-5; D is ambiguous. The V gene's germline CDR1 is SGHRS and CDR2 YFSETQ. Trimming stripped 1 base from V and 0 bases from J, with 7 bases between. This CDR3 contains 14 residues. CDR3 in DNA: TGCGCCAGCAGCTTGCTGGGATACCAAGAGACCCAGTACTTC. Protein sequence: CASSLLGYQETQYF.

The V gene is TRBV6-2 or TRBV6-3, the J gene TRBJ2-7; 9 nucleotides agree with TRBD1. The length of the CDR3 is 15 residues. Germline V CDR1 and CDR2: MNHEY, SVGEGT. J lost 2 bases, V lost 6 bases, and 8 bases had no gene match. The CDR3 nucleotides read TGTGCCAGCAGCCGCCGGGACAGGGAAACCTACGAGCAGTACTTC. Translated: CASSRRDRETYEQYF.

In the case of this clonotype: A read error is possible here, since a much larger clone lies one base away. V usage is TRBV12-3 or TRBV12-4 and J usage is TRBJ2-4; D ambiguous. TRBJ2-7 explains the end of the DNA better; the J call may be wrong. The CDR3 consists of 13 residues. The CDR3 here is CASGFNSRYEQYF. Here the CDR3 DNA reads TGTGCCAGCGGGTTCAATTCCCGTTACGAGCAGTACTTC.

V is TRBV13 and J is TRBJ2-5, with TRBD1 matching over 7 bases. The germline CDR1 and CDR2 sequences are PRHDT and FYEKMQ (reference sequence). The CDR3 spans 14 residues. V lost 2 bases, J lost 4 bases, and 4 bases stayed unmatched. CDR3 sequence: CASSLQGVIETQYF. The CDR3 DNA reads as TGTGCCAGCAGCTTACAGGGGGTCATAGAGACCCAGTACTTC.

The chain has TRBV5-1 and TRBJ2-4; tentative D call: TRBD1 (6 bases). The germline CDR1 and CDR2 sequences are SGHRS and YFSETQ. V lost 1 base and J 7 bases, leaving 15 bases between the germline ends. The CDR3 is 15 amino acids. The DNA for the CDR3 is TGCGCCAGCAGCTTGTCCCAGGGGCCCGCGAACATTCAGTACTTC. It translates to CASSLSQGPANIQYF.

Concerning this clonotype: A much larger clone differs from this one at a single base, so this may be a read error. This chain links TRBV6-5 with TRBJ1-1, with D unresolved. V lost 6 bases to trimming and J lost 2 bases, with 10 bases between them. Germline V gene lookup returns CDR1 MNHEY and CDR2 SVGAGI. The CDR3 is 13 residues long. The CDR3 spells CASSGIRNTEAFF. CDR3 in DNA: TGTGCCAGCAGCGGTATTAGAAACACTGAAGCTTTCTTT.

This sequence joins TRBV12-3 or TRBV12-4 and TRBJ2-3; tentatively, D is TRBD2 (5 bases). This CDR3 is 12 amino acids long. Trimming took off 5 bases at V and 9 bases at J, with 12 bases between the two ends. The CDR3 DNA reads as TGTGCCAGCAGTACGGACCGGAGGACGCAGTATTTT. The encoded protein is CASSTDRRTQYF.

About this clonotype itself: This sequence may be a read error, since a much larger clone differs from it by one base. The gene calls are TRBV7-3 and TRBJ2-1; no firm D call. The CDR3 loop spans 14 amino acids. Germline V lookup: CDR1 SGHTA, CDR2 FQGTGA. V gave up 1 base and J gave up 5 bases, with 9 bases separating them. Here the CDR3 DNA reads TGTGCCAGCAGCTTAATGAAGGATGACAATGAGCAGTTCTTC. Translated: CASSLMKDDNEQFF.